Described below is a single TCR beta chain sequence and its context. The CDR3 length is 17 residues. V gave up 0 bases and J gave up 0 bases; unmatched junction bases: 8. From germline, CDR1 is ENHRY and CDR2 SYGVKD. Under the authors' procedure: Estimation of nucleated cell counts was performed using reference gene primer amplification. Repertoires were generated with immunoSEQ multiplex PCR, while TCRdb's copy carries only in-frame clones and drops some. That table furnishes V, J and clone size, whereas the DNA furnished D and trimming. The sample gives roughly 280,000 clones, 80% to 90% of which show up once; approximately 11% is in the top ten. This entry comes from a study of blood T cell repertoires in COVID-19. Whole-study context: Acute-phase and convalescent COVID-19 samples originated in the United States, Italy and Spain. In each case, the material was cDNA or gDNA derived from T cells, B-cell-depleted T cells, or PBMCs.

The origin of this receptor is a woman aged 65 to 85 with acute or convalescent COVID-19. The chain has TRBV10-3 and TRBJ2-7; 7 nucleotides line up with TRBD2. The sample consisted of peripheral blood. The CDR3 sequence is CAISESLGGGGSYEQYF. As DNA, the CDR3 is TGTGCCATCAGTGAGTCGCTAGGCGGGGGTGGCTCCTACGAGCAGTACTTC.